The 25 T cell receptor beta chains below all came from one sample that was sequenced in a study of blood T cells in healthy people across ages. A second about 7 to 12 cycle PCR used barcoded and J-beta primers. One entry per CDR3 protein, called by TCRdb with MiXCR from the 5' RACE reads. The table lists just over 800,000 distinct CDR3 sequences, approximately 59% of them singletons, with 25% to 35% in the top ten. The sequencing sample was made of blood. These receptors were collected from a man aged 25 to 40 in good health.

CDR3 nucleotide sequence: TGTGCCAGCAGTAAACGACAGGGGGCTTCTGAAGCTTTCTTT. It codes for CASSKRQGASEAFF. The rearrangement links TRBV6-4 to TRBJ1-1, with TRBD1 identical over 10 bases. There are 14 residues in the CDR3. Germline-derived CDR1 and CDR2 are MRHNA and SNTAGT. V was clipped by 5 bases and J by 6 bases; unmatched bases: 6.

This clonotype was recorded a few times. The J gene is TRBJ2-7, the V gene TRBV6-5; tentatively, D is TRBD1 (6 bases). The CDR3 has 14 residues. Trimming shortened V by 2 bases and J by 4 bases, and 12 bases separated the two germline ends. Germline assignment: CDR1 MNHEY and CDR2 SVGAGI. The CDR3 bases are TGTGCCAGCAGTTACCGACAGGAGACTTACGAGCAGTACTTC. This translates into CASSYRQETYEQYF.

The rearrangement links TRBV6-1 to TRBJ2-7; D remains ambiguous. The CDR3 runs to 16 residues. Trimming removed 3 bases from V and 0 bases from J, with 15 bases in between. The germline gives CDR1 MNHNS, CDR2 SASEGT. Written as DNA, the CDR3 is TGTGCCAGCAGTGATGTAGCTGGGCCACCCTCCTACGAGCAGTACTTC. This gives the protein CASSDVAGPPSYEQYF.

This clonotype occurred once. The rearrangement joins TRBV5-1 to TRBJ2-3; TRBD1 aligns across 11 bases. CDR3 length equals 14 residues. Germline values: CDR1 SGHRS, CDR2 YFSETQ. J gave up 5 bases and V 7 bases, and 6 bases lay outside the gene matches. The CDR3 DNA reads TGCGCCAGCTCGGGACAGGGGGATGGAGATACGCAGTATTTT. Encoded protein: CASSGQGDGDTQYF.

The chain recombines TRBV7-9 with TRBJ2-3, with D possibly being TRBD2 (5 bases). The CDR3 length is 16 residues. The V end was cut by 2 bases, the J end by 5 bases, with 17 bases between. Germline values: CDR1 SEHNR, CDR2 FQNEAQ (reference sequence). The CDR3 reads CASSLRPGSTGDTQYF. CDR3 coding DNA: TGTGCCAGCAGCTTAAGGCCGGGATCCACGGGAGATACGCAGTATTTT.

This clonotype was counted between two and nine times. The chain is built from TRBV5-1 and TRBJ2-1; unclear D gene. CDR3 length: 15 residues. The V end lost 1 base, the J end lost 0 bases, and 8 bases lay between the germline ends. CDR1 SGHRS and CDR2 YFSETQ come from the germline V gene. CDR3 protein: CASSLNPDSYNEQFF. CDR3 DNA: TGCGCCAGCAGCTTGAACCCAGACTCCTACAATGAGCAGTTCTTC.

This clonotype appeared a single time. The chain links TRBV20-1 to TRBJ2-1; 7 bases map to TRBD2. The length of the CDR3 is 15 residues. Trimming cost V 0 bases and J 4 bases; bases outside gene matches: 6. Per the germline V gene, CDR1 is DFQATT and CDR2 is SNEGSKA (reference sequence). Here the CDR3 reads CSARDRARGYNEQFF. CDR3 nucleotide sequence: TGCAGTGCTAGAGATCGGGCGCGGGGGTACAATGAGCAGTTCTTC.

This clonotype was observed once. The rearrangement links TRBV20-1 to TRBJ2-1; the match to TRBD2 covers 10 bases. V gave up 2 bases and J gave up 7 bases; unmatched junction bases: 17. Germline V CDR1 and CDR2: DFQATT, SNEGSKA (reference sequence). There are 18 residues in the CDR3. In DNA, the CDR3 is TGCAGTGCTAGAAATTCGGCTAGCGGGGGTGTTATAAGGAATGAGCAGTTCTTC. Amino acids: CSARNSASGGVIRNEQFF.

This chain uses TRBV28 with TRBJ2-1, with 9 positions matching TRBD1. V shed 1 base and J 2 bases; nucleotides not matched to a gene: 3. From germline, CDR1 is MDHEN and CDR2 SYDVKM. CDR3 length: 16 amino acids. The CDR3: CASSLSTGGPYNEQFF. The CDR3 bases are TGTGCCAGCAGTTTATCCACAGGGGGCCCCTACAATGAGCAGTTCTTC. Full variable domain (remainder filled in from reference TRBV28 and TRBJ2-1): DVKVTQSSRYLVKRTGEKVFLECVQDMDHENMFWYRQDPGLGLRLIYFSYDVKMKEKGDIPEGYSVSREKKERFSLILESASTNQTSMYLCASSLSTGGPYNEQFFGPGTRLTVL.

On this clonotype itself: An end of the junction differs from the germline gene, which may be a read error. The genes are TRBV7-2 and TRBJ1-5; 8 bases line up with TRBD1. This CDR3 comprises 15 residues. Per germline, CDR1 SGHTA and CDR2 FQGNSA. CDR3 coding DNA: TGTGCCAGCAGCTTGGCGGGGACAGGTCCTCGGCCCCGGCATTTT. It specifies CASSLAGTGPRPRHF.

V gene TRBV6-5 combines with J gene TRBJ1-2; a possible D gene is TRBD1 (5 bases). The CDR3 is 11 amino acids. The V gene's germline CDR1 is MNHEY and CDR2 SVGAGI. Trimming pared 7 bases from V and 7 bases from J, leaving 10 bases between. The CDR3 DNA reads TGTGCCAGCAAAACCGGGGGTGGCTACACCTTC. It is translated as CASKTGGGYTF.

This chain connects TRBV20-1 to TRBJ2-5; possibly TRBD2 for D (5 bases). The V end was cut by 2 bases, the J end by 1 base, with 17 bases between. CDR3 length: 16 amino acids. CDR1 and CDR2 (germline): DFQATT, SNEGSKA (reference sequence). The CDR3 loop is CSARNILDWSQETQYF. As DNA, the CDR3 is TGCAGTGCTAGAAATATCCTGGACTGGAGCCAAGAGACCCAGTACTTC.

The chain recombines TRBV18 with TRBJ2-5, with TRBD2 as a possible D gene (7 bases). The germline V gene encodes CDR1 KGHSH and CDR2 LQKENI. CDR3 length: 15 amino acids. Trimming took 5 bases from V and 3 from J, leaving 16 bases between them. CDR3 residues: CASSSTRGGEETQYF. For the CDR3, the DNA is TGTGCCAGCTCATCGACAAGGGGGGGTGAAGAGACCCAGTACTTC.

The chain couples TRBV14 to TRBJ2-1; TRBD2 aligns across 10 bases. Germline CDR1 SGHDN, CDR2 FVKESK. Trimming at V came to 5 bases and at J to 2 bases, leaving 6 bases not matched to a gene. There are 16 residues in the CDR3. CDR3 protein: CASSLFLAGAYNEQFF. The CDR3 coding sequence is TGTGCCAGCAGCTTATTTCTAGCGGGGGCCTACAATGAGCAGTTCTTC.

Only one count was recorded for this clonotype. The V gene is TRBV6-5, the J gene TRBJ2-3; possibly TRBD2 for D (7 bases). The CDR3 covers 18 residues. Germline CDR1 MNHEY, CDR2 SVGAGI. Trimming took 2 bases from V and 1 from J, leaving 19 bases between them. CDR3 sequence: CASSYVVGAGGRTDTQYF. The CDR3 DNA reads TGTGCCAGCAGTTACGTCGTTGGTGCCGGGGGGCGCACAGATACGCAGTATTTT.

The V gene is TRBV25-1, the J gene TRBJ2-1; D might be TRBD1 or TRBD2, each matching 6 bases. The CDR3 is 12 residues long. The V end lost 4 bases, the J end lost 12 bases, and 13 bases lay between the germline ends. Germline V gene data show CDR1 as MGHDK and CDR2 as SYGVNS. This CDR3 is CASSGGGIGQFF. The CDR3 coding sequence is TGTGCCAGCAGTGGAGGGGGGATCGGGCAGTTCTTC.

The chain is built from TRBV4-3 and TRBJ2-7; TRBD2 is a possible D gene (6 bases). The closer fit of TRBJ2-5 to the DNA end suggests the J call may be wrong. The CDR3 is made up of 14 amino acids. Germline V gene sequence: CDR1 LGHNA, CDR2 YSLEER. DNA of the CDR3: TGCGCCAGCAGCCAGCTACTAGCCGGGGAGACCCAGTACTTC. It yields the protein CASSQLLAGETQYF.

This clonotype was counted between two and nine times. The chain combines TRBV5-1 with TRBJ2-3, with 7 nucleotides matching TRBD2. The germline gives CDR1 SGHRS, CDR2 YFSETQ. V gave up 1 base and J gave up 5 bases; unmatched junction bases: 4. The CDR3 length is 14 residues. The CDR3 loop is CASSLTRGEDTQYF. The CDR3 bases are TGCGCCAGCAGCTTGACTCGGGGGGAAGATACGCAGTATTTT.

This rearrangement joins TRBV27 to TRBJ2-1; TRBD2 matches at 14 bases. CDR1 is MNHEY, CDR2 SMNVEV, per germline (reference sequence). The CDR3 is 15 residues long. V shed 6 bases and J 8 bases; nucleotides not matched to a gene: 6. The DNA for the CDR3 is TGTGCCAGCAGCCCAGGACTAGCGGGGGGCTATGAGCAGTTCTTC. Translated: CASSPGLAGGYEQFF.

The rearrangement links TRBV20-1 to TRBJ2-1; no definite D call. Germline V lookup: CDR1 DFQATT, CDR2 SNEGSKA (reference sequence). This CDR3 comprises 17 residues. Trimming stripped 2 bases from V and 0 bases from J, with 17 bases between. CDR3 DNA sequence: TGCAGTGCTAGACTTGGTGGCGGAAAAGGCTCCTACAATGAGCAGTTCTTC. Translating it yields CSARLGGGKGSYNEQFF.

The chain uses TRBV20-1 and TRBJ1-2, with a weak D call TRBD1 (5 bases). Trimming took 6 bases from V and 2 from J, leaving 16 bases between them. This CDR3 is 14 amino acids long. CDR1 is DFQATT and CDR2 is SNEGSKA in the germline V gene (reference sequence). The CDR3 DNA follows: TGCAGTGCCCCTAACGGCAGGACAAACTATGGCTACACCTTC. Translation: CSAPNGRTNYGYTF.

This clonotype showed up just a few times. The chain recombines TRBV5-1 with TRBJ2-4; D remains ambiguous. The assigned J gene may be wrong: the sequence end matches TRBJ2-7 better. Germline V gene lookup returns CDR1 SGHRS and CDR2 YFSETQ. The CDR3 runs 14 residues. CDR3 bases: TGCGCCAGCAGCCCCGACGGTTGGGCGGTCGAGCAGTACTTC. It translates to CASSPDGWAVEQYF.

CDR3 nucleotide sequence: TGTGCCATCAGTACCGGGATCTCTAGCACAGATACGCAGTATTTT. Translated, it gives CAISTGISSTDTQYF. The chain couples TRBV10-3 to TRBJ2-3; tentatively, D is TRBD2 (5 bases). Trimming shortened V by 5 bases and J by 0 bases, and 12 bases separated the two germline ends. Per germline, CDR1 ENHRY and CDR2 SYGVKD. The CDR3 runs to 15 residues.

CDR3 loop: CASWSQPGPAPYEQYF. DNA for the CDR3: TGTGCCAGCTGGAGTCAGCCGGGCCCTGCCCCCTACGAGCAGTACTTC. This chain uses TRBV2 with TRBJ2-7; D is unresolved. This CDR3 spans 16 amino acids. CDR1 is SNHLY and CDR2 is FYNNEI in the germline V gene. Trimming left V 8 bases short and J 2 bases short, with 22 bases between.

The gene calls are TRBV6-1 and TRBJ2-7; 7 positions match TRBD1. The V and J ends lost 3 bases and 2 bases, in that order; junction bases with no gene match: 7. Per the germline V gene, CDR1 is MNHNS and CDR2 is SASEGT. This CDR3 is built from 15 residues. The CDR3 sequence is CASSEITGATYEQYF. CDR3 DNA sequence: TGTGCCAGCAGTGAGATAACAGGGGCAACCTACGAGCAGTACTTC.